A selection of T cell receptor beta chains follows, all from one sample in a study of blood T cell repertoires in COVID-19. Repertoires were generated with immunoSEQ multiplex PCR, while TCRdb's copy carries only in-frame clones and drops some. The sample holds around 100,000 clones, around 90% seen once. The sequencing sample was made of peripheral blood. Every receptor here comes from a man between 45 and 60 years old in a cohort sampled during active COVID-19. Each CDR3 is given with its conserved first and last residue. D genes are given only for firm matches. Size is omitted from some rows. Given values are once, few, many or a class for expanded clones.

TRBD2,TRBJ2-3,.,TRBV10-3,CAIRGSGGRTDTQYF,TGTGCCATCAGAGGTAGCGGGGGACGCACAGATACGCAGTATTTT
TRBD1,TRBJ1-4,.,TRBV19,CASRTGFVDLGEKLFF,TGTGCCAGTCGGACAGGGTTTGTCGATCTCGGTGAAAAACTGTTTTTT
.,TRBJ1-3,.,TRBV6-5,CASIRVSSGNTIYF,TGTGCCAGCATCCGGGTGAGCTCTGGAAACACCATATATTTT
.,TRBJ1-5,.,TRBV24-1,CATSDFGSGPQHF,TGTGCCACCAGTGATTTTGGGAGTGGGCCCCAGCATTTT
TRBD2,TRBJ2-4,.,TRBV5-4,CASSPGTSGGGGNIQYF,TGTGCCAGCAGCCCCGGGACTAGCGGGGGCGGGGGAAACATTCAGTACTTC
TRBD1,TRBJ1-1,.,TRBV5-1,CASSLTGERGTEAFF,TGCGCCAGCAGCCTGACAGGGGAGCGGGGCACTGAAGCTTTCTTT
.,TRBJ1-1,.,TRBV5-5,CASSLATGGLTLRTEAFF,TGTGCCAGCAGCTTGGCCACCGGGGGACTTACTTTAAGGACTGAAGCTTTCTTT
.,TRBJ1-3,.,TRBV4-1,CASSPLGGRGNTIYF,TGCGCCAGCAGCCCACTCGGGGGGCGCGGAAACACCATATATTTT
TRBD1,TRBJ1-4,.,TRBV19,CASTRLGQTEKLFF,TGTGCCAGTACTCGATTGGGACAGACTGAAAAACTGTTTTTT
.,TRBJ2-3,.,TRBV18,CASSPDSTADTQYF,TGTGCCAGCTCACCCGACTCAACCGCAGATACGCAGTATTTT
TRBD1,TRBJ2-1,.,TRBV4-1,CASSHRAPGQGVPEQFF,TGCGCCAGCAGCCATCGCGCGCCGGGACAGGGTGTTCCGGAGCAGTTCTTC
TRBD1,TRBJ1-5,.,TRBV6-1,CASSETGIRQPQHF,TGTGCCAGCAGTGAGACAGGGATCCGTCAGCCCCAGCATTTT
.,TRBJ2-7,.,TRBV5-5,CASSLATGYEQYF,TGTGCCAGCAGCTTGGCGACAGGCTACGAGCAGTACTTC
TRBD1,TRBJ2-3,.,TRBV19,CASSITGGDTDTQYF,TGTGCCAGTAGTATTACAGGGGGCGACACAGATACGCAGTATTTT
TRBD2,TRBJ2-3,.,TRBV3-1/TRBV3-2,CASSLLAGGPTDTQYF,TGTGCCAGCAGCTTACTAGCGGGGGGGCCCACAGATACGCAGTATTTT
.,TRBJ1-1,.,TRBV6-5,CATRVGAGMNTEAFF,TGTGCCACACGTGTTGGGGCAGGAATGAACACTGAAGCTTTCTTT
TRBD1,TRBJ1-1,.,TRBV5-5,CASSTGTGNTEAFF,TGTGCCAGCAGCACCGGGACAGGGAACACTGAAGCTTTCTTT
.,TRBJ1-1,.,TRBV19,CASSREGRTEAFF,TGTGCCAGCAGTCGGGAGGGAAGGACTGAAGCTTTCTTT
.,TRBJ2-7,.,TRBV7-8,CASSLGQRSYEQYF,TGTGCCAGCAGCTTAGGACAGCGCTCCTACGAGCAGTACTTC
.,TRBJ2-7,.,TRBV9,CASSVAREPTYEQYF,TGTGCCAGCAGCGTAGCCAGGGAACCGACCTACGAGCAGTACTTC
TRBD1,TRBJ2-7,.,TRBV3-1/TRBV3-2,CASSPRGTGFYEQYF,TGTGCCAGCAGCCCGAGGGGGACAGGCTTCTACGAGCAGTACTTC
.,TRBJ2-1,.,TRBV5-1,CASSSSSYNEQFF,TGCGCCAGCAGCTCGAGCTCCTACAATGAGCAGTTCTTC
TRBD1,TRBJ2-1,.,TRBV18,CASSADRVYNEQFF,TGTGCCAGCTCAGCCGACAGGGTCTACAATGAGCAGTTCTTC
.,TRBJ1-6,.,TRBV11-3,CASSPTIEGVDSPLHF,TGTGCCAGCAGCCCTACGATAGAGGGGGTGGATTCACCCCTCCACTTT
.,TRBJ1-1,.,TRBV20-1,CSASYGTEAFF,TGCAGTGCTAGTTACGGGACTGAAGCTTTCTTT
TRBD2,TRBJ2-7,once,TRBV6-2/TRBV6-3,CASSNHIAGGDEQYF,TGTGCCAGCAGTAACCATATAGCGGGGGGCGACGAGCAGTACTTC
TRBD1,TRBJ1-5,.,TRBV10-3,CAISEQGARNQPQHF,TGTGCCATCAGTGAACAGGGGGCTCGCAATCAGCCCCAGCATTTT
TRBD2,TRBJ2-3,.,TRBV6-5,CASSGGAEDTQYF,TGTGCCAGTAGCGGGGGGGCTGAAGATACGCAGTATTTT
.,TRBJ2-7,.,TRBV12-3/TRBV12-4,CASSPFSYEQYF,TGTGCCAGCAGTCCGTTTTCCTACGAGCAGTACTTC
TRBD2,TRBJ2-1,.,TRBV3-1/TRBV3-2,CASSQLAGSYNEQFF,TGTGCCAGCAGCCAACTAGCGGGGTCCTACAATGAGCAGTTCTTC
TRBD1,TRBJ1-1,.,TRBV3-1/TRBV3-2,CASSLQGRVNTEAFF,TGTGCCAGCAGCCTACAGGGGAGAGTGAACACTGAAGCTTTCTTT
TRBD2,TRBJ2-5,.,TRBV3-1/TRBV3-2,CASTHDSGGAWGTQYF,TGTGCCAGCACCCACGATAGCGGGGGGGCCTGGGGGACCCAGTACTTC